This record looks at one T cell receptor beta chain sequence and its context. Data came from immunoSEQ multiplex PCR; TCRdb stores just in-frame clones and leaves some out. The sample has under 100,000 clones; approximately 90% are singletons. This entry belongs to a study of control samples from healthy donors and cancer patients. The specimen was blood. The TCR comes from a woman aged 70-85 years in good health.

In DNA form, the CDR3 reads TGTGCCACCAGCTCAGGTCCAACAGATACGCAGTATTTT. As protein: CATSSGPTDTQYF. This chain uses TRBV15 with TRBJ2-3; D not resolved. The CDR3 is made up of 13 amino acids. Trimming removed 5 bases from V and 3 bases from J, with 9 bases in between. Germline loops: CDR1 LNHNV, CDR2 YYDKDF (reference sequence).